Presented here are 16 T cell receptor beta chains from one specimen sequenced in a study of response to subunit inactivated influenza vaccine. TCRdb re-called the RT-PCR reads with MiXCR, one entry per CDR3 protein. Of around 250,000 distinct CDR3 sequences in the sample, 9.5% to 15% are singletons; the top ten hold roughly 7.7%. This specimen consisted of non-naive T cells sorted from PBMCs, obtained 14 to 15 days before vaccination. The receptors were sampled from a man aged 50 to 60 who received an inactivated influenza vaccine.

Only a few counts were recorded for this clonotype. The rearrangement joins TRBV6-1 to TRBJ1-2, with a tentative D call TRBD1 (5 bases). CDR1 MNHNS and CDR2 SASEGT come from the germline V gene. The germline V and J ends were trimmed by 3 bases and 8 bases, with 16 bases remaining between them. The CDR3 runs 14 residues. The CDR3, as DNA: TGTGCCAGCAGTGAGAATCAGGGAGAACGGGGCTACACCTTC. This sequence encodes CASSENQGERGYTF.

This clonotype was seen a handful of times. V gene TRBV5-8 combines with J gene TRBJ2-3, with D possibly being TRBD2 (5 bases). This CDR3 comprises 15 residues. Germline-derived CDR1 and CDR2 are SGHTS and YDEGEE. Trimming took 6 bases from V and 3 from J, leaving 17 bases between them. CDR3 sequence: CASTWSGASTDTQYF. The CDR3 nucleotides are TGTGCCAGCACCTGGAGCGGTGCTAGTACAGATACGCAGTATTTT.

Concerning this clonotype: A much larger clonotype is one base distant, so this may be a read error. The DNA of the CDR3 is TGTTCCACCAGTGATTCCCGCAGGTTTGCCTACAATGAGCAGTTCTTC. Translating it yields CSTSDSRRFAYNEQFF. The rearrangement joins TRBV24-1 to TRBJ2-1, with D unclear. CDR1 is KGHDR, CDR2 SFDVKD, per germline. This CDR3 contains 16 residues.

The chain joins TRBV28 to TRBJ1-2, with TRBD1 matching 7 bases. Trimming removed 8 bases from V and 4 bases from J; junction bases left unmatched: 7. Germline V CDR1 and CDR2: MDHEN, SYDVKM. CDR3 length equals 13 residues. The CDR3 bases are TGTGCCAGCGCGGAAGGACAGGCCTATGGCTACACCTTC. Protein product: CASAEGQAYGYTF.

The J gene is TRBJ2-7, the V gene TRBV6-2 or TRBV6-3, with 8 bases fitting TRBD1. CDR1 and CDR2 (germline): MNHEY, SVGEGT. CDR3 length: 15 residues. V dropped 2 bases and J dropped 5; count of bases not matched to a gene: 8. The CDR3 region is CASSYVWTGFNEQYF. The CDR3 bases are TGTGCCAGCAGTTACGTTTGGACAGGGTTCAACGAGCAGTACTTC.

This sequence joins TRBV2 and TRBJ1-3; 8 bases are shared with TRBD1. V shed 7 bases, J shed 5 bases, and the junction held 19 bases outside the gene matches. Germline loops: CDR1 SNHLY, CDR2 FYNNEI. The CDR3 extends over 18 amino acids. CDR3 nucleotide sequence: TGTGCCAGCACCCCCACCCAGGGGGCCTTATTATTTAGAAACACCATATATTTT. Its protein is CASTPTQGALLFRNTIYF.

Details on this clonotype: One base away lies a much larger clone, so this may be a sequencing read error. Here the CDR3 omits its conserved ending phenylalanine or tryptophan, so a read error is the likely source. The V and J genes are TRBV20-1 and TRBJ2-5; D possibly corresponds to TRBD2 (6 bases). V was clipped by 6 bases and J by 1 base, with 9 bases between them. CDR1 and CDR2 from the germline V gene are DFQATT and SNEGSKA (reference sequence). The length of the CDR3 is 12 residues. CDR3 amino acids: CSARGGQETQYL. The CDR3 coding sequence is TGCAGTGCCCGGGGAGGCCAAGAGACCCAGTACTTA.

In this sample, this clonotype turned up a few times. This sequence joins TRBV11-2 and TRBJ2-7; D gene ambiguous. V was clipped by 3 bases and J by 4 bases, with 10 bases between them. CDR1 and CDR2 (germline): SGHAT, FQNNGV. The CDR3 has 13 residues. The CDR3 nucleotides are TGTGCCAGCAGCTTCGGGCTAGTATACGAGCAGTACTTC. Translation: CASSFGLVYEQYF.

This clonotype was seen a few times. The J gene is TRBJ2-1, the V gene TRBV24-1; 10 bases agree with TRBD2. V trimming: 10 bases; J trimming: 9 bases; junction bases outside the gene matches: 2. From germline, CDR1 is KGHDR and CDR2 SFDVKD. There are 11 residues in the CDR3. CDR3 residues: CATRLAGEQFF. The DNA for the CDR3 is TGTGCCACTAGACTAGCGGGTGAGCAGTTCTTC.

This clonotype was observed at least ten times. The chain links TRBV6-1 to TRBJ2-7; D tentatively reads TRBD1 or TRBD2 (7 bases each). This CDR3 comprises 14 residues. V was clipped by 5 bases and J by 0 bases, with 11 bases between them. CDR1 MNHNS and CDR2 SASEGT come from the germline V gene. The CDR3 loop reads CASSQGGSSYEQYF. CDR3 bases: TGTGCCAGCAGTCAGGGGGGGAGCTCCTACGAGCAGTACTTC.

In its sample, this clonotype was seen a few times. The V and J genes are TRBV5-1 and TRBJ2-3, with 10 bases that match TRBD2. The length of the CDR3 is 18 residues. After removal of 3 bases from V and 5 bases from J, the junction contained 15 bases not matched to a gene. CDR1 SGHRS and CDR2 YFSETQ come from the germline V gene. This CDR3 reads CASSYKKDGTSAGDTQYF. DNA for the CDR3: TGCGCCAGCAGCTATAAGAAAGACGGGACTAGCGCCGGAGATACGCAGTATTTT.

In its sample, this clonotype was seen a few times. The chain employs TRBV7-2 and TRBJ2-5, with D perhaps given as TRBD1 or TRBD2 (5 bases each). This CDR3 comprises 14 residues. The V gene lost 5 bases and the J gene lost 5 bases, with 15 bases spanning the gap. Germline assignment: CDR1 SGHTA and CDR2 FQGNSA. The CDR3 here is CASSQGGFWETQYF. The CDR3 coding sequence is TGTGCCAGCAGCCAGGGCGGGTTTTGGGAGACCCAGTACTTC. Supplemented by reference TRBV7-2 and TRBJ2-5, the full variable domain reads GAGVSQSPSNKVTEKGKDVELRCDPISGHTALYWYRQSLGQGLEFLIYFQGNSAPDKSGLPSDRFSAERTGGSVSTLTIQRTQQEDSAVYLCASSQGGFWETQYFGPGTRLLVL.

The V gene is TRBV24-1, the J gene TRBJ2-1, with D perhaps matching TRBD2 (7 bases). This CDR3 region has 13 residues. V lost 10 bases to trimming and J lost 8 bases, with 17 bases between them. In germline, CDR1 is KGHDR, CDR2 SFDVKD. As DNA, the CDR3 is TGTGCCACGAGGGGGAGGGATCGACATGAGCAGTTCTTC. It yields the protein CATRGRDRHEQFF.

CDR3 DNA: TGTGCCAGCAGTGAAGCGCCAGGCGGTGAGCAGTTCTTC. Amino acid sequence: CASSEAPGGEQFF. This rearrangement joins TRBV2 to TRBJ2-1; D gene unclear. Trimming pared 0 bases from V and 9 bases from J, leaving 9 bases between. The germline CDR1 and CDR2 sequences are SNHLY and FYNNEI. CDR3 length: 13 residues.

This clonotype has a handful of counts. The V call is TRBV15, the J call TRBJ1-1, with D possibly matching TRBD1 (5 bases). This CDR3 has 15 residues. The V gene lost 5 bases and the J gene lost 2 bases, with 15 bases spanning the gap. CDR1 and CDR2 from the germline V gene are LNHNV and YYDKDF (reference sequence). The CDR3 is CATSPQRQTNTEAFF. CDR3 DNA: TGTGCCACCAGCCCTCAAAGACAGACAAACACTGAAGCTTTCTTT.

Only a few counts were recorded for this clonotype. The rearrangement joins TRBV7-2 to TRBJ2-3; D remains ambiguous. The germline V and J ends were trimmed by 6 bases and 0 bases, with 13 bases remaining between them. The CDR3 totals 15 residues. Germline V gene lookup returns CDR1 SGHTA and CDR2 FQGNSA. CDR3 residues: CASSPSRVSTDTQYF. CDR3 DNA sequence: TGTGCCAGCAGTCCAAGTCGGGTTAGCACAGATACGCAGTATTTT. The full variable domain, rest sourced from reference TRBV7-2 and TRBJ2-3, is GAGVSQSPSNKVTEKGKDVELRCDPISGHTALYWYRQSLGQGLEFLIYFQGNSAPDKSGLPSDRFSAERTGGSVSTLTIQRTQQEDSAVYLCASSPSRVSTDTQYFGPGTRLTVL.